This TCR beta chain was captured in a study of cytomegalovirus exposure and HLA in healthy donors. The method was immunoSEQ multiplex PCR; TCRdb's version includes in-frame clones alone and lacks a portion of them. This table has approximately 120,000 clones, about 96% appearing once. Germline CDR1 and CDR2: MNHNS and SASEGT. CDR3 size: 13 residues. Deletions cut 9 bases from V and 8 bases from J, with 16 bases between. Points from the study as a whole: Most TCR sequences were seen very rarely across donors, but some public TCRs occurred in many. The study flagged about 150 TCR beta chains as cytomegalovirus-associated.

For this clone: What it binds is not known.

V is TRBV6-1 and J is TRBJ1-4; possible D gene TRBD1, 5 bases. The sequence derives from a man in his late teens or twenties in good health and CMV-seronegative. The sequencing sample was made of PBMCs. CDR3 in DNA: TGTGCCAGTGGGGGGGGAATTAAAGAAAAACTGTTTTTT. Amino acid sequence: CASGGGIKEKLFF.